This TCR beta chain was captured in a study of CD8+ T cells in alopecia areata. Alopecia areata patients had lesional scalp punch biopsies and peripheral blood taken from them. Sorted populations comprised CD4+ and CD8+ T cells obtained from PBMCs. Notes on the study in general: Relative to normal scalp, lesional scalp, especially alopecia totalis/universalis, showed higher clonality.

This CDR3 spans 13 amino acids. Germline V gene lookup returns CDR1 SQVTM and CDR2 ANQGSEA. Trimming took off 7 bases at V and 7 bases at J, with 19 bases between the two ends. Once RNA had been extracted, it was reverse transcribed into cDNA to act as the sequencing template. Clones were sequenced by immunoSEQ multiplex PCR, and TCRdb holds only the in-frame ones, with some missing. The table lists 98,000 or so clones, 55% to 60% of them singletons. Note on this clone: Its specificity is unknown.

Sequencing was done on a sample of NKG2D-low CD8+ T cells sorted from blood. This clonotype originated in a human donor with alopecia areata. The chain combines TRBV29-1 with TRBJ1-2, with D perhaps TRBD1 (5 bases). CDR3 sequence: CSASRGPGGGYTF. In nucleotides, the CDR3 is TGCAGCGCTTCCCGGGGCCCCGGAGGTGGCTACACCTTC.